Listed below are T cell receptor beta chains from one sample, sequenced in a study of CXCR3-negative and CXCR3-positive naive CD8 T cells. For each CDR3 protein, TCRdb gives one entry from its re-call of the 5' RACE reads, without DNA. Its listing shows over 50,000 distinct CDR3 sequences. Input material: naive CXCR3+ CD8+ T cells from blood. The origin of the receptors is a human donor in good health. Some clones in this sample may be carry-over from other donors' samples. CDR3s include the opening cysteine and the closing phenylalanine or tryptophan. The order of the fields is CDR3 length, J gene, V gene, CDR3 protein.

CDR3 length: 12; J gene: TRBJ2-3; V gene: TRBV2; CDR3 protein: CAIPGAPDTQYF
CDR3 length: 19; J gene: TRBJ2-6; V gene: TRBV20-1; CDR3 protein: CSATLGLAGSSSGANVLTF
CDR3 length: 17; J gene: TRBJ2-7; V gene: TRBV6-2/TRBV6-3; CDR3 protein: CASTEGSSGDYSYEQYF
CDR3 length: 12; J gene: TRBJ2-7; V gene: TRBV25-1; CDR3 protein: CASSGLVYEQYF
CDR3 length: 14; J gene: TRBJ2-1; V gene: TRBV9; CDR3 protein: CASSAWGLQNEQFF
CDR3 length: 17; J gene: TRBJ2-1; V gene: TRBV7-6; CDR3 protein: CASSISASGGSYNEQFF
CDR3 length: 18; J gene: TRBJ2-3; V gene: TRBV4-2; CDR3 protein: CASSQGLAGGTSTDTQYF
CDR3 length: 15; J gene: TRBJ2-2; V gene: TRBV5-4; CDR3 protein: CASSLGPFPTGELFF
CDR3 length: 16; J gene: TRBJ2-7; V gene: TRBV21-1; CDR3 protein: CASSKWREQGRYEQYF
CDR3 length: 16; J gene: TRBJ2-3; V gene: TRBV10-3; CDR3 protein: CAISEQSGAWEDTQYF
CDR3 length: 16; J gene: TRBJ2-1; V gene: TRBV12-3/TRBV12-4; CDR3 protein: CASSSENRGRRNEQFF
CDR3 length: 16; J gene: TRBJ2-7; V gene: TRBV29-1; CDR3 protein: CSVEGDLAGGLYEQYF
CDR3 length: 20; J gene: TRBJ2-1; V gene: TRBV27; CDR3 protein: CASSLPTRPLTSGVYNEQFF
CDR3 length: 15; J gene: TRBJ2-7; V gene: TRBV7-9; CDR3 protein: CASSTPSGGAGEQYF
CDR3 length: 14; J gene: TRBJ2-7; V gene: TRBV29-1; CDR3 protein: CSVDGQGAGYEQYF
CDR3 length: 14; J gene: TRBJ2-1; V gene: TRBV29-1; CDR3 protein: CSVEDLRDTGEQFF
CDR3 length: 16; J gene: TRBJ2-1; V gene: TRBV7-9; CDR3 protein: CASSTSVGTLFNEQFF
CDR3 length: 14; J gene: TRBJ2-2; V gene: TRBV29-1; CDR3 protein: CSVVLRDGTGELFF